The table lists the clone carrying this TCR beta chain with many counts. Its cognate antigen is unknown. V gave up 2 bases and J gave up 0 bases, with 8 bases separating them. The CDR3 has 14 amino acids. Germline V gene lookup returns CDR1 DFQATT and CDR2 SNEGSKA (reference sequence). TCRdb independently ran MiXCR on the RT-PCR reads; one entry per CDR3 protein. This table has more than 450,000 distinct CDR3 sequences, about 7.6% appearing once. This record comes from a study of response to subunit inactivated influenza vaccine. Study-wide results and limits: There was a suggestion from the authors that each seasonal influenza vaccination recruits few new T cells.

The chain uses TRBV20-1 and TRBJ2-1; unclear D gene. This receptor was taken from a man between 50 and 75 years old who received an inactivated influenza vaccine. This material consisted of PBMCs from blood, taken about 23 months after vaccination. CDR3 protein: CSARRDTSYNEQFF. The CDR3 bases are TGCAGTGCTAGAAGGGATACCTCCTACAATGAGCAGTTCTTC.